This T cell receptor beta chain was captured by sequencing in a study of CD8+ T cells in alopecia areata. This clone was detected many times. Its antigen is undetermined. TCR sequencing used cDNA made by reverse transcription of extracted RNA. The method was immunoSEQ multiplex PCR; TCRdb's version includes in-frame clones alone and lacks a portion of them. The table includes under 250,000 clones, 45% to 70% detected once. Overall study findings and caveats: Researchers reported that TCR sharing among patients proved less clear than in mice, possibly HLA-linked.

Germline lookup yields CDR1 SEHNR and CDR2 FQNEAQ (reference sequence). The CDR3 is made up of 15 amino acids. Trimming took off 1 base at V and 6 bases at J, with 12 bases between the two ends. This clonotype was sampled from a human donor in good health. The rearrangement uses TRBV7-9 and TRBJ1-4; D call uncertain. Material for sequencing was CD8+ T cells sorted from blood. The CDR3 nucleotides are TGTGCCAGCAGCTTAGAGGCCGGGTGGGATGAAAAACTGTTTTTT. Residues: CASSLEAGWDEKLFF.